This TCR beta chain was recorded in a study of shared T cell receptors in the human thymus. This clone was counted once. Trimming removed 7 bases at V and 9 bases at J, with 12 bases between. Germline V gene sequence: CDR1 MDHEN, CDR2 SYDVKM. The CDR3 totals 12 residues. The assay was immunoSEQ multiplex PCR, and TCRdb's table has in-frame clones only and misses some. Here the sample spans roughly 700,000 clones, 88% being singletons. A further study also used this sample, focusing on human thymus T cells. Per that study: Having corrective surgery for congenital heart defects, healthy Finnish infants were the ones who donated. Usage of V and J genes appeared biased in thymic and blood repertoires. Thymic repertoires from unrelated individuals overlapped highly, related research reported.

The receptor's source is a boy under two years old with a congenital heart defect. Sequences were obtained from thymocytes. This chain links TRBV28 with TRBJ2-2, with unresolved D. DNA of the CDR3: TGTGCCAGCATGGCCATATCTCGGGAGCTGTTTTTT. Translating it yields CASMAISRELFF.